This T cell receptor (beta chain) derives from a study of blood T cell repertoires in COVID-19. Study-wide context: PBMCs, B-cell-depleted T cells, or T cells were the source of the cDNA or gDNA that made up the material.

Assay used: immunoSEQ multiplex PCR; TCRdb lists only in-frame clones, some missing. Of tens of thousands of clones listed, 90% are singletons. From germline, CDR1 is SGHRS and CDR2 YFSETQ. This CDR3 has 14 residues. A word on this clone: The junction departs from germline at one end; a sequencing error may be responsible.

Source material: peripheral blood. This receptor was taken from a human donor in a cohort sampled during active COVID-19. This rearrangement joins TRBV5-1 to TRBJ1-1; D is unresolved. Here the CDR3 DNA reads TGCGCCAGCAGCACGCAGCCGGGGAACCCTGAAGCTTTCTTT. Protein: CASSTQPGNPEAFF.